The entry that follows covers one T cell receptor (beta chain) sequence. Its antigen is unknown. The CDR3 is made up of 12 amino acids. The sample comes from a study of a mutant IDH1 vaccine in newly diagnosed glioma. Repertoires were generated with immunoSEQ multiplex PCR, while TCRdb's copy carries only in-frame clones and drops some. The data contain 9,500 to 12,000 clones, about 91% of them singletons. Time point denoted: week 23, last vaccination. Every vaccine dose comprised 300 ug of mutant IDH1 20-mer peptide plus topical imiquimod. V gene TRBV21-1 combines with J gene TRBJ2-3; the D segment call TRBD1 is taken from the table without a DNA check. TRBV21-1 is a listed pseudogene. The origin of this receptor is a woman between 35 and 50 years old with glioma. Some clones in this sample may be carry-over from other donors' samples. The sample in question was PBMCs, obtained from a glioma patient whose treatment included an IDH1 peptide vaccine. CDR3 sequence: CAHFGAPDTQYF. The CDR3 DNA sequence: TGTGCCCACTTTGGGGCCCCAGATACGCAGTATTTT.